This T cell receptor (beta chain) was identified during a study of T cells in Graves' hyperthyroidism and ophthalmopathy. CDR3 length: 12 amino acids. V dropped 7 bases and J dropped 6 bases, with 11 bases sitting between them. Germline V gene sequence: CDR1 SGHAT, CDR2 FQNNGV. This clonotype was found many times. Amplification of TCR beta CDR3 regions was performed using RNA transcripts as template. First-round RT-PCR of the TCR CDR3 relied on the HTBI primer set. TCRdb passed the multiplex PCR reads through MiXCR, listing each CDR3 protein once. Of hundreds of thousands of distinct CDR3 sequences listed, over 12% are singletons.

The specimen was blood. The origin of this receptor is a man younger than 30 with Graves' ophthalmopathy. The V gene is TRBV11-2, the J gene TRBJ2-3; no clear D gene. As DNA, the CDR3 is TGTGCCAGCACCCCCCCTACCGATACGCAGTATTTT. Its protein is CASTPPTDTQYF. The complete variable domain, with remaining parts taken from reference TRBV11-2 and TRBJ2-3, reads EAGVAQSPRYKIIEKRQSVAFWCNPISGHATLYWYQQILGQGPKLLIQFQNNGVVDDSQLPKDRFSAERLKGVDSTLKIQPAKLEDSAVYLCASTPPTDTQYFGPGTRLTVL.